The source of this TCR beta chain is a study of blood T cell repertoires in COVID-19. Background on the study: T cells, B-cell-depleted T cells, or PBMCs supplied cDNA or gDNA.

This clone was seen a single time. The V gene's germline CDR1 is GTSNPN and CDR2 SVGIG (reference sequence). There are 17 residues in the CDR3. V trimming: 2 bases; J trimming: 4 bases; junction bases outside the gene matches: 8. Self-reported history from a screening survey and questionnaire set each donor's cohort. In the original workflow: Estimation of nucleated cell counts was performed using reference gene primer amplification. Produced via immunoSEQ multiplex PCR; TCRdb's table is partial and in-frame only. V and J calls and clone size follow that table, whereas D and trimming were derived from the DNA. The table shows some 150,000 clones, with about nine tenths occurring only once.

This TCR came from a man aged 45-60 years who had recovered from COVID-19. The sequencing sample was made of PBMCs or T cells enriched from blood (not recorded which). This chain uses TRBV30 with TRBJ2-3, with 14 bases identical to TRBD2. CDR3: CAWSLGTSGRGPDTQYF. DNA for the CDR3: TGTGCCTGGAGTCTCGGGACTAGCGGGAGAGGCCCAGATACGCAGTATTTT.